This entry concerns a single TCR beta chain. The antigen this receptor binds is unknown. Qualities for individual bases were not recorded, and no much larger clone is one base off. These data originate in a study of T cell responses to AZD1222 COVID-19 vaccine (dated by TCRdb to about 2021). Some background on the complete study: A total of under 250 trial participants underwent TCR sequencing, of whom 200 to 220 had received two doses of AZD1222 and 26 had received two doses of the MenACWY control vaccine. Trial participants were enrolled by age into 18-55, 56-69 and 70-plus year subgroups, with approximately 160, 26 and 62 TCR-sequenced participants respectively.

Results the study describes overall, beyond this receptor: Epitopes outside the regions mutated in the B.1.351 and B.1.1.7 variants were reportedly recognized by nearly half of the unique spike-specific TCRs. Conclusions about previously exposed vaccinees are limited, since just 6 or 7 AZD1222 recipients were seropositive for SARS-CoV-2 at baseline. Most participants were white British and females outnumbered males, and the authors suggested that clonal diversity may have been underestimated. The whole spike protein was spanned by vaccine-associated CD4 TCRs, and dominant responses were seen in regions 160-218 and 743-854. Because no samples from the day 14 peak response were available, repertoires could be characterized only after the peak T cell response. A significant rise in spike-specific TCR breadth and depth was observed after two AZD1222 doses relative to day 0 and relative to MenACWY recipients. In the small 56-69-year group, the increase in depth fell short of significance, most likely because of low power.

The CDR3 regions of human TCRbeta chains were analyzed by immunosequencing. Per the original workflow: Repertoire TCRs were matched against a reference library of SARS-CoV-2-specific TCRs generated with the MIRA antigen-specificity platform. Breadth was defined as the fraction of unique TCRs that were SARS-CoV-2-associated, and depth was defined as the fraction of total T cells that were SARS-CoV-2-associated. Using the MIRA data, every spike-specific TCR was mapped to the spike region that the TCR reacted to and assigned to either a CD4 or a CD8 class. Log10-transformed breadth and depth values were compared by one-way ANOVA with Sidak's multiple comparisons tests. The source is immuneACCESS, and TCRdb retained only in-frame sequences with V and J called. Part of the clones is not carried over; for the studies checked, unresolved V genes explain less than half of this, and the remainder is unexplained. That table is the source of V, J and clone size, and D and trimming were worked out from the DNA. The sample has some 120,000 clones on record, roughly 86% of them singletons. Jointly, the top ten make up about 6% of the sample.

The sample's time point label is to be understood as: about 28 days (+/-7) after the second vaccine dose. AZD1222 recipients given second doses at about 4 weeks or at about 12 weeks were pooled, since spike-specific TCR depth and breadth were not found to differ between the two schedules. Samples from vaccinated people were obtained from the UK trials COV001 and COV002, which included a single-blind randomized controlled phase 2/3 trial of AZD1222 (ChAdOx1 nCoV-19) in healthy adults. Trial participant PBMC samples were collected at day 0 and day 28 after the second dose for TCRbeta chain sequencing. The origin of this receptor is an adult who received the AZD1222 COVID-19 vaccine. The sample was peripheral blood, taken 28 days after the second AZD1222 dose.

The nucleotides are TGTGCCAGCAGCGGGGAGGAGGACACTGAAGCTTTCTTT. Translated, this is CASSGEEDTEAFF. Recombination joined TRBV11-1 with TRBJ1-1, with the identity of the D gene unclear. V was cut back by 5 bases and J by 3 bases, leaving a gap of 10 bases between them. From cysteine to phenylalanine, the CDR3 is 13 amino acids long. Only CDR3 DNA remains: 39 bases, in frame from the first base. Looking up the germline V gene (reference sequence) yields CDR1 SGHAT and CDR2 FQDESV.